The T cell receptor beta chain described here comes from a study of shared clonotypes between healthy human individuals. General study results and limits: Larger richness was generally estimated for naive than memory subsets. Sharing of clonotypes among donors was expected to vary with sequencing depth.

Deletions cut 0 bases from V and 7 bases from J, with 14 bases between. CDR3 length equals 15 residues. Germline CDR1 reads SGDLS; CDR2 reads YYNGEE. Positive CCR7 selection of CD45RO-negative cells yielded the naive CD8 cells, and terminally differentiated effector memory CD45RA+ cells were excluded. About this clone itself: Antigen: not known.

Assay execution proceeded at the deep level. Using immunoSEQ multiplex PCR, the repertoire was profiled, and TCRdb retains in-frame clones only, with some absent. Counted here are 550,000 to 750,000 clones, around 90% occurring once; the ten biggest clones make up about a quarter. The receptor comes from a young man in good health. The chain employs TRBV9 and TRBJ2-1; D is unclear. The sequencing input was naive CD8+ T cells sorted from blood. The CDR3 coding sequence is TGTGCCAGCAGCGTAGAACGGCGTGGTGGGAATGAGCAGTTCTTC. Amino acids: CASSVERRGGNEQFF. The full variable domain, in which reference TRBV9 and TRBJ2-1 provide the parts outside the CDR3, is DSGVTQTPKHLITATGQRVTLRCSPRSGDLSVYWYQQSLDQGLQFLIQYYNGEERAKGNILERFSAQQFPDLHSELNLSSLELGDSALYFCASSVERRGGNEQFFGPGTRLTVL.